The sequence of this TCR beta chain was determined in a study of blood T cell repertoires in COVID-19. Across the study: T cells, B-cell-depleted T cells, or PBMCs provided the cDNA or gDNA that served as material.

The study drew participants aged roughly 18 to 95 years from approximately 23 US areas. Cohorts were based on clinical histories the participants reported. Individuals in the exposed group had encountered a COVID-19 case within 2 weeks preceding study entry. Germline V gene data show CDR1 as SGHRS and CDR2 as YFSETQ. With 0 bases removed from V and 5 bases from J, the gap between germline ends came to 8 bases. The CDR3 extends over 14 amino acids. Sequenced by immunoSEQ multiplex PCR; TCRdb stores in-frame clones only, minus some. This table holds over 200,000 clones, over 80% found once. The receptor's source is a woman aged 30 to 39 who had been exposed to COVID-19. The chain uses TRBV5-1 and TRBJ2-2; possibly TRBD1 for D (6 bases). Material for sequencing was PBMCs or T cells enriched from blood (not recorded which). CDR3 sequence (DNA): TGCGCCAGCAGCTTGGGTGACAGGACCGGGGAGCTGTTTTTT. Translated: CASSLGDRTGELFF.